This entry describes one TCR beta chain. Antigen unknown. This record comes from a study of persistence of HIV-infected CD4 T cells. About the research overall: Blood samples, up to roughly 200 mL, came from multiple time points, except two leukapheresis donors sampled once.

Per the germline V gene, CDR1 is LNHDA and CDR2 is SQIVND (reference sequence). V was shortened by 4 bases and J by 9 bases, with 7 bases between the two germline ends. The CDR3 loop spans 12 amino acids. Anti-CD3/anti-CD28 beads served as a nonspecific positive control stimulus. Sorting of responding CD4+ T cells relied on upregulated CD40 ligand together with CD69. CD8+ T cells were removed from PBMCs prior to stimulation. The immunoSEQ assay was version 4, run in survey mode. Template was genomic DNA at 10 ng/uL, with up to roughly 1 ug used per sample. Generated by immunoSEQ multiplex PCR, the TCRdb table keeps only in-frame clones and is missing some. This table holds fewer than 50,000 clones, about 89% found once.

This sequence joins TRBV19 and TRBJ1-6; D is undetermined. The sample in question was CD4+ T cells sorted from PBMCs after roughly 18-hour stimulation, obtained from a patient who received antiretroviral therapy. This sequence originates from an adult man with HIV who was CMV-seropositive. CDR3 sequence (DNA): TGTGCCAGTAGTACCGTGGGTTCACCCCTCCACTTT. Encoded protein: CASSTVGSPLHF.